The T cell receptor beta chain described here comes from a study of Graves' ophthalmopathy and Graves' hyperthyroidism. Amplification targeted the TCR beta CDR3 regions, with RNA transcripts as the source material. First-round RT-PCR employed HTBI primers, with a second-round multiplex PCR after it. MiXCR, applied by TCRdb to the multiplex PCR reads, yields one record per CDR3 protein. The table includes over a million distinct CDR3 sequences, roughly two fifths detected once. This clonotype was seen only a few times. The clonotype was recovered from an adult man with Graves' hyperthyroidism. Sequencing was carried out using peripheral blood or thyroid tissue (not recorded which).

The CDR3 is CASSPGTGASYGYTF. The CDR3 DNA sequence: TGTGCCAGCAGCCCTGGGACAGGGGCGAGCTATGGCTACACCTTC. This chain connects TRBV3-1 to TRBJ1-2; 10 bases are shared with TRBD1. Trimming at V came to 4 bases and at J to 4 bases, leaving 6 bases not matched to a gene. The CDR3 has 15 residues. Germline CDR1 reads LGHDT; CDR2 reads YNNKEL (reference sequence).